What follows are 5 T cell receptor beta chains derived from one specimen sequenced in a study of blood T cell repertoires in COVID-19. Libraries were prepared by immunoSEQ multiplex PCR; TCRdb keeps only in-frame clonotypes and omits some of them. The sample records around 400,000 clones, roughly nine tenths being singletons. Material: PBMCs or T cells enriched from blood (not recorded which). The receptors shown here come from a woman between 35 and 50 years old who had been exposed to COVID-19.

The chain uses TRBV15 and TRBJ1-2; TRBD1 matches 9 bases. The CDR3 has 14 residues. With V trimmed by 0 bases and J by 8 bases, 4 bases remained unmatched. The germline V gene encodes CDR1 LNHNV and CDR2 YYDKDF (reference sequence). CDR3 amino acids: CATSRDGQGYGYTF. For the CDR3, the DNA is TGTGCCACCAGCAGAGATGGACAGGGGTACGGCTACACCTTC.

V gene TRBV3-1 (or the pseudogene TRBV3-2) combines with J gene TRBJ2-1, with D tentatively TRBD1 (5 bases). There are 16 residues in the CDR3. Trimming removed 4 bases from V and 1 base from J, with 14 bases in between. Germline V CDR1 and CDR2: LGHDT, YNNKEL (reference sequence). The CDR3 sequence: CASSPYTAGSYNEQFF. The CDR3 region has the DNA TGTGCCAGCAGCCCATACACGGCAGGGTCCTACAATGAGCAGTTCTTC.

This chain joins TRBV4-3 and TRBJ2-1; 8 bases map to TRBD2. V was clipped by 0 bases and J by 4 bases; unmatched bases: 2. The CDR3 is 15 amino acids. Per the germline V gene, CDR1 is LGHNA and CDR2 is YSLEER. The CDR3, as DNA: TGCGCCAGCAGCCAAGAAGGCGGGAGGTACAATGAGCAGTTCTTC. Amino acids: CASSQEGGRYNEQFF.

V and J are TRBV19 and TRBJ2-2, with TRBD1 matching over 8 bases. With V trimmed by 7 bases and J by 3 bases, 4 bases remained unmatched. The CDR3 has 14 amino acids. CDR1 and CDR2 from the germline V gene are LNHDA and SQIVND (reference sequence). CDR3 sequence (DNA): TGTGCCAGTACAGACAGGGGAGACACCGGGGAGCTGTTTTTT. This sequence encodes CASTDRGDTGELFF.

The V call is TRBV5-1, the J call TRBJ1-2; TRBD1 agrees at 10 bases. The CDR3 spans 16 residues. Losses at the gene ends were 4 bases for V and 6 bases for J; bases not matched to a gene: 12. Germline values: CDR1 SGHRS, CDR2 YFSETQ. The CDR3 DNA is TGCGCCAGCAGCATGGGACAGGGGTTAAGCGTCCATGGCTACACCTTC. Encoded protein: CASSMGQGLSVHGYTF.